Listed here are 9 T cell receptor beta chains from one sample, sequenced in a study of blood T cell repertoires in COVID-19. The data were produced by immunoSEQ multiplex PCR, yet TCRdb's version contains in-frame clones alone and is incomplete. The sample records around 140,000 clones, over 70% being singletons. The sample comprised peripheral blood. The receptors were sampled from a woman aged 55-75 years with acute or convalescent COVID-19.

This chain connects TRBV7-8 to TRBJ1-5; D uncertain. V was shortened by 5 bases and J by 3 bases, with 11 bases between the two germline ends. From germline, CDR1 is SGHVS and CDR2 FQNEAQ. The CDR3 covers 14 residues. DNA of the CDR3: TGTGCCAGCAGCCCCTCAGGTTTCAATCAGCCCCAGCATTTT. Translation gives CASSPSGFNQPQHF.

DNA for the CDR3: TGTGCCAGCAGTGGCCTCAGGGGGCTCTACGAGCAGTACTTC. This sequence encodes CASSGLRGLYEQYF. This chain links TRBV27 with TRBJ2-7, with TRBD1 identical over 8 bases. V trimming: 5 bases; J trimming: 3 bases; junction bases outside the gene matches: 6. This CDR3 region has 14 residues. Per germline, CDR1 MNHEY and CDR2 SMNVEV (reference sequence).

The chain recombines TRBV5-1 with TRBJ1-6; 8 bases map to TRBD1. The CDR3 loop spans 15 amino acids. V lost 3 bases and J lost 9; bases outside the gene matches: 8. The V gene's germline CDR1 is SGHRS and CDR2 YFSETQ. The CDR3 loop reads CASSSRTGTSSPLHF. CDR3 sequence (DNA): TGCGCCAGCAGCTCCCGGACAGGGACATCTTCACCCCTCCACTTT.

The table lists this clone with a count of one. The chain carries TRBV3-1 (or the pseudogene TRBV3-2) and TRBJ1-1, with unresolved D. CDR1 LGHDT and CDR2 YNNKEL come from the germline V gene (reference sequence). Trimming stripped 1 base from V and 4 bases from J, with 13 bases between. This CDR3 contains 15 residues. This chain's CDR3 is CASSQVFSSGTEAFF. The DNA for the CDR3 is TGTGCCAGCAGCCAAGTGTTCTCGTCGGGCACTGAAGCTTTCTTT.

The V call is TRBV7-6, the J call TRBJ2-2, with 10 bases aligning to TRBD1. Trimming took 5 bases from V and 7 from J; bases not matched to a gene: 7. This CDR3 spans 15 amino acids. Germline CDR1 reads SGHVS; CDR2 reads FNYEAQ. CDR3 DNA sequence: TGTGCCAGCAGCCCTGACAGGGGGCGTCTCGGGGAGCTGTTTTTT. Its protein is CASSPDRGRLGELFF.

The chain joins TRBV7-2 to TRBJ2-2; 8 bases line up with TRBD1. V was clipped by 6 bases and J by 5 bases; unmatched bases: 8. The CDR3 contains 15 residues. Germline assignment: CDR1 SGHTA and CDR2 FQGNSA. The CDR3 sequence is CASRGQVFGTGELFF. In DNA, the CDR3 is TGTGCCAGCAGGGGACAGGTCTTCGGGACCGGGGAGCTGTTTTTT.

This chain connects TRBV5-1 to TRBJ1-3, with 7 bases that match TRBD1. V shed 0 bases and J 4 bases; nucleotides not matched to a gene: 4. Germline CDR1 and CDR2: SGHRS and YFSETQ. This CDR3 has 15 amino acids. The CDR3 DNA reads TGCGCCAGCAGCTTGGAGAACAGGGGCGGAAACACCATATATTTT. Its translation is CASSLENRGGNTIYF.

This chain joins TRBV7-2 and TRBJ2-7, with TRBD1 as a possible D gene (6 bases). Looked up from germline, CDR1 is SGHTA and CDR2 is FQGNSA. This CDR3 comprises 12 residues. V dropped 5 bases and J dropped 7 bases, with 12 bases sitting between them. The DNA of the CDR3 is TGTGCCAGCAGCGCACAGGGTTATGAGCAGTACTTC. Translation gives CASSAQGYEQYF.

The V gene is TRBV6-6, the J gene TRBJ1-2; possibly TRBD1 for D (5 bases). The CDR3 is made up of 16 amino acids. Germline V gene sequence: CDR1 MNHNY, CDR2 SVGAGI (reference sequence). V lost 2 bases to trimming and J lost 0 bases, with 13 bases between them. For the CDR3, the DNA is TGTGCCAGCAGTTACCTTGAGGCAGGGTCTAACTATGGCTACACCTTC. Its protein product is CASSYLEAGSNYGYTF.